The T cell receptor beta chain described here comes from a study of cytomegalovirus exposure and HLA in healthy donors. The CDR3 covers 15 residues. Germline CDR1 reads MNHEY; CDR2 reads SMNVEV (reference sequence). Trimming cost V 6 bases and J 4 bases, with 18 bases left between them. Amplification used 60 Vbeta primers and 13 Jbeta primers. Assay used: immunoSEQ multiplex PCR; TCRdb lists only in-frame clones, some missing. Of 150,000 to 180,000 clones in the sample, roughly 80% were seen once. This clone turned up a few times. Sequencing was carried out using PBMCs. The receptor was isolated from a woman in her thirties or forties in good health and CMV-seronegative. The chain carries TRBV27 and TRBJ1-2; tentatively, D is TRBD1 (5 bases). The CDR3 reads CASRPGHASLYGYTF. For the CDR3, the DNA is TGTGCCAGCAGACCTGGACACGCGTCTCTCTATGGCTACACCTTC.